A selection of T cell receptor beta chains follows, all from one sample in a study of OX40 agonist ivuxolimab in advanced cancers. The protocol was immunoSEQ multiplex PCR, while the TCRdb copy is restricted to in-frame clones and leaves out a portion. The data contain 98,000 or so clones, roughly nine tenths of them seen just once; the ten biggest clones take up 0.82%. The sequences come from CD4+ or CD8+ T cells sorted from blood, collected in a trial of the OX40 agonist ivuxolimab. These receptors were collected from an adult with an advanced solid tumor such as melanoma, head and neck, liver or kidney cancer. Both conserved end residues are part of each CDR3. The D gene is left open where the match is weak. Rows may omit the clone size; those that give it use once, few, many or a size class.

v_gene: TRBV6-5
abundance: once
d_gene: TRBD2
j_gene: TRBJ2-7
CDR3aa: CASSYRGGGSYEQYF
CDR3nt: TGTGCCAGCAGTTACCGAGGCGGGGGGTCCTACGAGCAGTACTTC

v_gene: TRBV28
abundance: .
d_gene: .
j_gene: TRBJ1-2
CDR3aa: CASSQGGVDGYTF
CDR3nt: TGTGCCAGCAGTCAGGGAGGGGTGGATGGCTACACCTTC

v_gene: TRBV19
abundance: .
d_gene: TRBD2
j_gene: TRBJ2-1
CDR3aa: CASTSFPPGTSGSNEQFF
CDR3nt: TGTGCCAGTACCAGCTTCCCACCCGGAACTAGCGGGAGTAATGAGCAGTTCTTC

v_gene: TRBV23-1
abundance: .
d_gene: TRBD1
j_gene: TRBJ1-2
CDR3aa: CASSRTGDGYTF
CDR3nt: TGCGCCAGCAGTAGGACAGGGGATGGCTACACCTTC

v_gene: TRBV7-2
abundance: .
d_gene: .
j_gene: TRBJ1-5
CDR3aa: CASRPEGGGNQPQHF
CDR3nt: TGTGCCAGCAGACCCGAGGGTGGCGGCAATCAGCCCCAGCATTTT

v_gene: TRBV5-1
abundance: .
d_gene: .
j_gene: TRBJ2-5
CDR3aa: CASSLGNWGETQYF
CDR3nt: TGCGCCAGCAGCTTGGGAAACTGGGGGGAGACCCAGTACTTC

v_gene: TRBV6-5
abundance: .
d_gene: .
j_gene: TRBJ1-2
CDR3aa: CASSADRRYGYTF
CDR3nt: TGTGCCAGCAGCGCCGACAGGCGCTATGGCTACACCTTC

v_gene: TRBV28
abundance: .
d_gene: TRBD1
j_gene: TRBJ1-5
CDR3aa: CASSPRAGGISNQPQHF
CDR3nt: TGTGCCAGCAGTCCGCGCGCAGGGGGTATAAGCAATCAGCCCCAGCATTTT

v_gene: TRBV6-5
abundance: .
d_gene: .
j_gene: TRBJ1-2
CDR3aa: CASTEWGNGYTF
CDR3nt: TGTGCCAGCACTGAATGGGGAAATGGCTACACCTTC

v_gene: TRBV7-2
abundance: .
d_gene: TRBD1
j_gene: TRBJ1-5
CDR3aa: CASSRQGACNQPQHF
CDR3nt: TGTGCCAGCAGCCGACAGGGGGCCTGCAATCAGCCCCAGCATTTT

v_gene: TRBV7-2
abundance: .
d_gene: TRBD2
j_gene: TRBJ2-1
CDR3aa: CASMAGTSGSNEQFF
CDR3nt: TGTGCCAGCATGGCCGGGACTAGCGGGAGCAACGAGCAGTTCTTC

v_gene: TRBV28
abundance: .
d_gene: .
j_gene: TRBJ1-5
CDR3aa: CASSLSQAEGPQHF
CDR3nt: TGTGCCAGCAGTTTATCTCAGGCAGAGGGGCCCCAGCATTTT

v_gene: TRBV11-3
abundance: .
d_gene: .
j_gene: TRBJ2-1
CDR3aa: CASSLGRASNEQFF
CDR3nt: TGTGCCAGCAGCTTAGGCAGGGCCAGCAATGAGCAGTTCTTC

v_gene: TRBV4-2
abundance: .
d_gene: .
j_gene: TRBJ2-1
CDR3aa: CASSQDAGGWGEQFF
CDR3nt: TGTGCCAGCAGCCAAGATGCTGGCGGCTGGGGGGAGCAGTTCTTC